Following are 18 T cell receptor beta chains from one sample sequenced in a study of T cell responses to AZD1222 COVID-19 vaccine. Data came from immunoSEQ multiplex PCR; TCRdb stores just in-frame clones and leaves some out. The sample shows over 150,000 clones, 90% of them seen only once. The sample in question was peripheral blood, obtained on day 0 of AZD1222 vaccination. The receptors stem from an adult in good health.

V is TRBV5-1 and J is TRBJ1-1; D is ambiguous. This CDR3 is 16 amino acids long. The V gene lost 3 bases and the J gene lost 4 bases, with 19 bases spanning the gap. CDR1 is SGHRS and CDR2 is YFSETQ in the germline V gene. Here the CDR3 DNA reads TGCGCCAGCAGCTCGGAGGCGGAGCTTGGAGGCACTGAAGCTTTCTTT. Amino acids: CASSSEAELGGTEAFF.

This sequence joins TRBV6-5 and TRBJ1-2; a possible D gene is TRBD1 (5 bases). The CDR3 has 14 amino acids. V shed 8 bases and J shed 4 bases, with 17 bases lying between them. The V gene's germline CDR1 is MNHEY and CDR2 SVGAGI. The CDR3 sequence is CASSKSRGSYGYTF. The DNA of the CDR3 is TGTGCCAGCTCAAAATCTAGGGGCTCCTATGGCTACACCTTC.

V gene TRBV11-1 combines with J gene TRBJ1-3; D not certain. This CDR3 comprises 13 residues. V lost 2 bases and J lost 0, with 2 bases in between. Germline-derived CDR1 and CDR2 are SGHAT and FQDESV (reference sequence). The CDR3 loop is CASSLLSGNTIYF. CDR3 nucleotide sequence: TGTGCCAGCAGCTTACTCTCTGGAAACACCATATATTTT. The complete variable domain, with remaining parts taken from reference TRBV11-1 and TRBJ1-3, reads EAEVAQSPRYKITEKSQAVAFWCDPISGHATLYWYRQILGQGPELLVQFQDESVVDDSQLPKDRFSAERLKGVDSTLKIQPAELGDSAMYLCASSLLSGNTIYFGEGSWLTVV.

In this sample, this clone turned up once. This chain joins TRBV7-2 and TRBJ1-1, with D perhaps TRBD1 (6 bases). In germline, CDR1 is SGHTA, CDR2 FQGNSA. V lost 4 bases and J lost 4, with 19 bases in between. This CDR3 has 16 amino acids. CDR3 loop: CASSSPTGIRGTEAFF. The CDR3 nucleotides are TGTGCCAGCAGCTCCCCTACAGGGATACGTGGCACTGAAGCTTTCTTT.

This clone has more than one count but fewer than ten. The V call is TRBV18, the J call TRBJ1-1; D not certain. V gave up 6 bases and J gave up 6 bases, with 11 bases separating them. The V gene's germline CDR1 is KGHSH and CDR2 LQKENI. The CDR3 sequence is 12 residues long. In DNA, the CDR3 is TGTGCCAGCTCGCGGGGAGGGCCTGAAGCTTTCTTT. Translating gives CASSRGGPEAFF. The full variable domain, completed using reference TRBV18 and TRBJ1-1, is NAGVMQNPRHLVRRRGQEARLRCSPMKGHSHVYWYRQLPEEGLKFMVYLQKENIIDESGMPKERFSAEFPKEGPSILRIQQVVRGDSAAYFCASSRGGPEAFFGQGTRLTVV.

About this clone: One junction end disagrees with the germline gene, perhaps due to a read error. This chain uses TRBV29-1 with TRBJ2-5; possibly TRBD1 or TRBD2 for D (6 bases each). The CDR3 totals 13 residues. The germline gives CDR1 SQVTM, CDR2 ANQGSEA. The CDR3, as DNA: TGCAGCGTAGAAGAGGGGGGTGGAGAGACCCAGTACTTC. Translation gives CSVEEGGGETQYF.

The chain is built from TRBV30 and TRBJ1-5, with 8 bases that match TRBD1. V lost 2 bases to trimming and J lost 2 bases; unmatched junction nucleotides: 5. Germline V gene sequence: CDR1 GTSNPN, CDR2 SVGIG (reference sequence). This CDR3 region has 15 residues. In nucleotides, the CDR3 is TGTGCCTGGAGTCCAGGGGGCTTTGGCAATCAGCCCCAGCATTTT. This gives the protein CAWSPGGFGNQPQHF. Combining the CDR3 with reference TRBV30 and TRBJ1-5 gives the whole variable domain SQTIHQWPATLVQPVGSPLSLECTVEGTSNPNLYWYRQAAGRGLQLLFYSVGIGQISSEVPQNLSASRPQDRQFILSSKKLLLSDSGFYLCAWSPGGFGNQPQHFGDGTRLSIL.

The rearrangement uses TRBV18 and TRBJ2-7; a possible D gene is TRBD2 (6 bases). V was cut by 6 bases and J by 3 bases, with 18 bases left in between. The germline gives CDR1 KGHSH, CDR2 LQKENI. The CDR3 runs 15 residues. CDR3 region: CASSTRGGTGYEQYF. CDR3 nucleotide sequence: TGTGCCAGCTCCACACGTGGCGGGACGGGCTACGAGCAGTACTTC.

V and J are TRBV11-3 and TRBJ1-1; D is unresolved. V was cut by 6 bases and J by 1 base, with 12 bases left in between. The germline CDR1 and CDR2 sequences are SGHNT and YENEEA. This CDR3 comprises 14 residues. CDR3 sequence (DNA): TGTGCCAGCAGTACGGGCGGTTCGAACACTGAAGCTTTCTTT. Protein sequence: CASSTGGSNTEAFF.

The chain recombines TRBV7-8 with TRBJ1-2; D is uncertain. There are 15 residues in the CDR3. V was pared by 0 bases and J by 1 base, with 9 bases between. The germline CDR1 and CDR2 sequences are SGHVS and FQNEAQ. The CDR3: CASSLAVRVNYGYTF. The CDR3 bases are TGTGCCAGCAGCTTAGCTGTCCGGGTTAACTATGGCTACACCTTC. Drawing the rest from reference TRBV7-8 and TRBJ1-2, the complete variable domain is GAGVSQSPRYKVAKRGQDVALRCDPISGHVSLFWYQQALGQGPEFLTYFQNEAQLDKSGLPSDRFFAERPEGSVSTLKIQRTQQEDSAVYLCASSLAVRVNYGYTFGSGTRLTVV.

This sequence joins TRBV10-3 and TRBJ2-7, with 9 nucleotides matching TRBD2. The CDR3 totals 17 residues. The V and J ends lost 2 bases and 3 bases, in that order; junction bases with no gene match: 11. The germline CDR1 and CDR2 sequences are ENHRY and SYGVKD. The CDR3 is CAISETISGSSNYEQYF. DNA for the CDR3: TGTGCCATCAGTGAGACCATTAGCGGGAGCTCTAACTACGAGCAGTACTTC.

The rearrangement uses TRBV2 and TRBJ1-1; possible D gene TRBD1, 6 bases. This CDR3 contains 13 residues. Germline loops: CDR1 SNHLY, CDR2 FYNNEI. V was shortened by 7 bases and J by 5 bases, with 14 bases between the two germline ends. DNA of the CDR3: TGTGCCAGCATATGGGGGGGGCTTACTGAAGCTTTCTTT. Protein: CASIWGGLTEAFF.

This chain connects TRBV5-1 to TRBJ1-1; 10 nucleotides agree with TRBD1. The germline V gene has CDR1 SGHRS and CDR2 YFSETQ. Trimming cost V 5 bases and J 0 bases; bases outside gene matches: 4. The CDR3 sequence is 15 residues long. Here the CDR3 reads CASRRQGAMNTEAFF. The CDR3 coding sequence is TGCGCCAGCAGGCGACAGGGGGCAATGAACACTGAAGCTTTCTTT.

This clone was detected a few times. V usage is TRBV7-8 and J usage is TRBJ2-7; the match to TRBD2 covers 8 bases. The CDR3 loop spans 13 amino acids. CDR1 is SGHVS and CDR2 is FQNEAQ in the germline V gene. Trimming cost V 10 bases and J 0 bases; bases outside gene matches: 5. CDR3 nucleotides: TGTGCCACTCAGCGGGGGCTCTCCTACGAGCAGTACTTC. Amino acid sequence: CATQRGLSYEQYF.

V usage is TRBV30 and J usage is TRBJ2-3; the D is unclear. From germline, CDR1 is GTSNPN and CDR2 SVGIG (reference sequence). The CDR3 is 11 amino acids. The germline V and J ends were trimmed by 3 bases and 7 bases, with 8 bases remaining between them. The CDR3 DNA follows: TGTGCCTGGAGGGAAGGTTATACGCAGTATTTT. Protein product: CAWREGYTQYF.

This chain links TRBV5-1 with TRBJ2-1, with 8 positions matching TRBD2. Germline V gene data show CDR1 as SGHRS and CDR2 as YFSETQ. J was trimmed by 0 bases and V by 2 bases; bases with no gene match: 4. The CDR3 spans 16 residues. CDR3 DNA sequence: TGCGCCAGCAGCTTACTAGCGGCCTCCTCCTACAATGAGCAGTTCTTC. Translation: CASSLLAASSYNEQFF.

V and J are TRBV5-5 and TRBJ1-6; TRBD1 is a possible D gene (5 bases). CDR1 is SGHKS, CDR2 YYEKEE, per germline (reference sequence). Trimming cost V 4 bases and J 10 bases, with 18 bases left between them. There are 15 residues in the CDR3. CDR3 nucleotides: TGTGCCAGCAGCCTGTCAGGGTTTGAATTATCACCCCTCCACTTT. It is translated as CASSLSGFELSPLHF.

CDR3: CASSLTAENTEAFF. The DNA for the CDR3 is TGCGCCAGCAGCCTGACGGCAGAGAACACTGAAGCTTTCTTT. The chain carries TRBV5-1 and TRBJ1-1; D gene ambiguous. CDR1 SGHRS and CDR2 YFSETQ come from the germline V gene. The CDR3 is 14 residues long. V lost 4 bases and J lost 1, with 11 bases in between.